This T cell receptor beta chain was identified during a study of blood T cell repertoires in COVID-19. TCRdb's table, derived via immunoSEQ multiplex PCR, lists solely in-frame clones and lacks some. The sample yields some 370,000 clones, around four fifths seen once. Grouping used clinical history reported by participants in a survey and questionnaire. Sequenced sample: PBMCs or T cells enriched from blood (not recorded which). This TCR was sampled from a woman aged 50 to 65 who had recovered from COVID-19.

The CDR3 reads CASMGWDRSPANYGYTF. As DNA, the CDR3 is TGTGCCAGTATGGGTTGGGACAGGTCCCCAGCTAACTATGGCTACACCTTC. V usage is TRBV19 and J usage is TRBJ1-2; 8 bases are a match to TRBD1. J lost 0 bases, V lost 7 bases, and 13 bases had no gene match. CDR1 and CDR2 (germline): LNHDA, SQIVND (reference sequence). The CDR3 contains 17 residues.